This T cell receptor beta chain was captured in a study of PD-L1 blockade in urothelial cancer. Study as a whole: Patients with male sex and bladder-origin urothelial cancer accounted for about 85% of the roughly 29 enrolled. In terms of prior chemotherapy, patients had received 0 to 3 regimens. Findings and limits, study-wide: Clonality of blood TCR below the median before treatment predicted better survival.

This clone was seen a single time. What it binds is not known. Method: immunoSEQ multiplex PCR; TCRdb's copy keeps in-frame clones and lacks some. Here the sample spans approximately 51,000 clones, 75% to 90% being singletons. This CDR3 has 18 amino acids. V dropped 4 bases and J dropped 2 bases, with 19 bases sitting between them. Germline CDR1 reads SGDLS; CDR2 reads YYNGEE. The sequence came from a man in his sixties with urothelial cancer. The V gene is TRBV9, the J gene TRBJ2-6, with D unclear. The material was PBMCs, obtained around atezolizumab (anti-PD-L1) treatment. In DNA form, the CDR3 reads TGTGCCAGCAGCCAGAGGCCCCGAGTCCTCCCTGGGGCCAACGTCCTGACTTTC. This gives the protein CASSQRPRVLPGANVLTF.